The rows below give T cell receptor beta chains drawn from one sample of a study of blood T cell repertoires in COVID-19. Only in-frame clones appear in the TCRdb table, and some are missing; sequencing was by immunoSEQ multiplex PCR. The table includes fewer than 350,000 clones, 75% to 90% detected once. Sequencing was performed on peripheral blood. The origin of the receptors is a woman aged 70-85 years with COVID-19, enrolled during active disease. The conserved cysteine and the conserved F or W are not part of the CDR3 here. The order of the fields is CDR3 length, V gene, J gene, CDR3 protein.

cdr3_length: 11
v_call: TRBV6-5
j_call: TRBJ2-7
cdr3_aa: ASRMNRGYEQY

cdr3_length: 10
v_call: TRBV6-2/TRBV6-3
j_call: TRBJ2-7
cdr3_aa: ASSPQGHEQY

cdr3_length: 14
v_call: TRBV29-1
j_call: TRBJ2-3
cdr3_aa: SVELLDRTPTDTQY

cdr3_length: 12
v_call: TRBV9
j_call: TRBJ1-6
cdr3_aa: ASTRQGVDSPLH

cdr3_length: 15
v_call: TRBV7-9
j_call: TRBJ1-2
cdr3_aa: ASSKLPGQGARYGYT

cdr3_length: 13
v_call: TRBV2
j_call: TRBJ1-1
cdr3_aa: ASSAPGKGNTEAF

cdr3_length: 12
v_call: TRBV7-3
j_call: TRBJ1-1
cdr3_aa: ASSLRAGNAEAF

cdr3_length: 16
v_call: TRBV18
j_call: TRBJ1-3
cdr3_aa: ASSPTGTGEAGGNTIY

cdr3_length: 9
v_call: TRBV29-1
j_call: TRBJ2-7
cdr3_aa: SVESTDEQY

cdr3_length: 13
v_call: TRBV6-1
j_call: TRBJ1-5
cdr3_aa: ASSEPQGPNQPQH

cdr3_length: 13
v_call: TRBV6-6
j_call: TRBJ2-6
cdr3_aa: ASGPPGLGANVLT

cdr3_length: 12
v_call: TRBV6-6
j_call: TRBJ1-2
cdr3_aa: ASRRGQGNYGYT

cdr3_length: 13
v_call: TRBV11-1
j_call: TRBJ2-7
cdr3_aa: ASSLSTGGMYEQY

cdr3_length: 13
v_call: TRBV4-1
j_call: TRBJ2-1
cdr3_aa: ASSQEQGAHGEQF

cdr3_length: 10
v_call: TRBV6-5
j_call: TRBJ1-2
cdr3_aa: ASSPGDYGYT

cdr3_length: 12
v_call: TRBV5-1
j_call: TRBJ1-1
cdr3_aa: ASSLAQGNTEAF

cdr3_length: 13
v_call: TRBV18
j_call: TRBJ1-1
cdr3_aa: ASSPQRGGSTEAF

cdr3_length: 13
v_call: TRBV5-1
j_call: TRBJ1-1
cdr3_aa: ASSLTGGGFTEAF

cdr3_length: 14
v_call: TRBV10-3
j_call: TRBJ2-1
cdr3_aa: AISDRRTVSYNEQF

cdr3_length: 12
v_call: TRBV6-4
j_call: TRBJ1-1
cdr3_aa: ASSDSGEDTEAF

cdr3_length: 13
v_call: TRBV30
j_call: TRBJ2-3
cdr3_aa: AWSGTGSLGDTQY

cdr3_length: 11
v_call: TRBV27
j_call: TRBJ2-3
cdr3_aa: ASSWAGTDTQY

cdr3_length: 12
v_call: TRBV6-5
j_call: TRBJ1-2
cdr3_aa: ASSYSSANYGYT

cdr3_length: 19
v_call: TRBV10-3
j_call: TRBJ1-2
cdr3_aa: AISESPLPDRALKGEYGYT

cdr3_length: 12
v_call: TRBV3-1/TRBV3-2
j_call: TRBJ2-3
cdr3_aa: ASSQAGATDTQY

cdr3_length: 13
v_call: TRBV6-5
j_call: TRBJ1-1
cdr3_aa: ASRPTQGTNTEAF

cdr3_length: 10
v_call: TRBV2
j_call: TRBJ2-3
cdr3_aa: ASSAGQDTQY

cdr3_length: 12
v_call: TRBV5-1
j_call: TRBJ1-1
cdr3_aa: ASSQEGWNTEAF

cdr3_length: 14
v_call: TRBV5-8
j_call: TRBJ1-4
cdr3_aa: ASSLAVGGSDEKLF

cdr3_length: 13
v_call: TRBV7-2
j_call: TRBJ2-5
cdr3_aa: ASSRGGPTQETQY

cdr3_length: 12
v_call: TRBV5-6
j_call: TRBJ2-1
cdr3_aa: ASSLTAGSNEQF

cdr3_length: 12
v_call: TRBV5-1
j_call: TRBJ1-4
cdr3_aa: ASSLGTGSEKLF

cdr3_length: 13
v_call: TRBV14
j_call: TRBJ2-7
cdr3_aa: ASSQFQGHPYEQY

cdr3_length: 13
v_call: TRBV30
j_call: TRBJ1-6
cdr3_aa: AWTRPGQYNSPLH

cdr3_length: 11
v_call: TRBV29-1
j_call: TRBJ1-2
cdr3_aa: SVGQGSDYGYT

cdr3_length: 14
v_call: TRBV11-2
j_call: TRBJ2-1
cdr3_aa: ASSSQRGLTYNEQF

cdr3_length: 13
v_call: TRBV13
j_call: TRBJ1-1
cdr3_aa: ASSQGTGEYTEAF

cdr3_length: 12
v_call: TRBV11-2
j_call: TRBJ2-5
cdr3_aa: ASSLVLNSETQY

cdr3_length: 12
v_call: TRBV5-6
j_call: TRBJ2-3
cdr3_aa: ASSSSGVADTQY

cdr3_length: 12
v_call: TRBV7-9
j_call: TRBJ1-5
cdr3_aa: ASSRTGGNQPQH

cdr3_length: 11
v_call: TRBV5-4
j_call: TRBJ1-2
cdr3_aa: ASSQDRGSGYT

cdr3_length: 12
v_call: TRBV28
j_call: TRBJ1-1
cdr3_aa: ASSFRAGDREAF

cdr3_length: 11
v_call: TRBV29-1
j_call: TRBJ2-2
cdr3_aa: SVGAGNTGELF

cdr3_length: 12
v_call: TRBV11-2
j_call: TRBJ2-7
cdr3_aa: ASSWDRQAYEQY

cdr3_length: 11
v_call: TRBV30
j_call: TRBJ1-3
cdr3_aa: AWSGYSGNTIY

cdr3_length: 12
v_call: TRBV28
j_call: TRBJ1-3
cdr3_aa: ASSSGGAGNTIY

cdr3_length: 13
v_call: TRBV28
j_call: TRBJ2-7
cdr3_aa: ASSSPGTGHNEQY

cdr3_length: 12
v_call: TRBV5-4
j_call: TRBJ1-2
cdr3_aa: ASMAGAGGGGYT

cdr3_length: 10
v_call: TRBV2
j_call: TRBJ2-7
cdr3_aa: ASSPLVSEQY

cdr3_length: 12
v_call: TRBV10-3
j_call: TRBJ1-2
cdr3_aa: AISETGTGGGYT

cdr3_length: 12
v_call: TRBV5-5
j_call: TRBJ2-7
cdr3_aa: ASRGMDRTYEQY

cdr3_length: 11
v_call: TRBV7-2
j_call: TRBJ2-5
cdr3_aa: ASSLVGGETQY

cdr3_length: 13
v_call: TRBV9
j_call: TRBJ2-1
cdr3_aa: ASSNGLAGNNEQF